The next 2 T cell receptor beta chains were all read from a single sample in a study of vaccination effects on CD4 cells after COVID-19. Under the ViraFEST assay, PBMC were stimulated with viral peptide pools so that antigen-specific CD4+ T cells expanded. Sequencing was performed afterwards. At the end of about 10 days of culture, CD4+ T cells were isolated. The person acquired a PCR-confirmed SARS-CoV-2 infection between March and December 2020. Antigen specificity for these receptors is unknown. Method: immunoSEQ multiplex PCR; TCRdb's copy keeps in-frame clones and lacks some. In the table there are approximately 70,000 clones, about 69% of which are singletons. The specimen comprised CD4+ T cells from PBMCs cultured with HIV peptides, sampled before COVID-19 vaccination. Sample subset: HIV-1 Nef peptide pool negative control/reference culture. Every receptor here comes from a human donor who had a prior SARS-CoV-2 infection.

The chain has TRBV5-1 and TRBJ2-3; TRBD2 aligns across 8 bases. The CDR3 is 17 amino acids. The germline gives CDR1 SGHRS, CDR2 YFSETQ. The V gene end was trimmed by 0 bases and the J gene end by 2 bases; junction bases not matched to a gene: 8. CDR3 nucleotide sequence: TGCGCCAGCAGCTTGGCCCGCGCGGGGGGCCTCACAGATACGCAGTATTTT. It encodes CASSLARAGGLTDTQYF.

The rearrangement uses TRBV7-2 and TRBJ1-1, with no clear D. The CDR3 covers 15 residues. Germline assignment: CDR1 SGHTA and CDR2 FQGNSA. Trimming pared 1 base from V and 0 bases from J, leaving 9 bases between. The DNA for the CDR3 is TGTGCCAGCAGCTTAGGACGACTAATGAACACTGAAGCTTTCTTT. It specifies CASSLGRLMNTEAFF.